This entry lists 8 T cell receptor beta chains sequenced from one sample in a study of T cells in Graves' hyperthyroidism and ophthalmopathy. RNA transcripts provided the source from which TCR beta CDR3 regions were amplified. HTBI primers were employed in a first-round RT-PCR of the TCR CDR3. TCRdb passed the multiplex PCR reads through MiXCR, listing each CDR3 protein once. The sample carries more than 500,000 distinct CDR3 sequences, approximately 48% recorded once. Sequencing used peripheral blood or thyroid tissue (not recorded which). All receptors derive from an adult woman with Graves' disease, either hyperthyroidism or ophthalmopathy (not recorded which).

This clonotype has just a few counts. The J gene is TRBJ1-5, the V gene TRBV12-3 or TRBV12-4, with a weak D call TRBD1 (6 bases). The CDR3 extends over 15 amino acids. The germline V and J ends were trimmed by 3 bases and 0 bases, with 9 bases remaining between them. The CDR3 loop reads CASSLGAYSNQPQHF. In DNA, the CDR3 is TGTGCCAGCAGTTTGGGGGCCTATAGCAATCAGCCCCAGCATTTT.

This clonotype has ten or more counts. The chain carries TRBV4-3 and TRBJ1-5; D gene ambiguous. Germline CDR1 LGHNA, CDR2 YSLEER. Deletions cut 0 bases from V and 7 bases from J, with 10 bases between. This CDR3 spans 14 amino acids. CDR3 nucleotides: TGCGCCAGCAGCCAAGATCCTTACGCACAGCCCCAGCATTTT. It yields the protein CASSQDPYAQPQHF.

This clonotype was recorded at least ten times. The CDR3 sequence: CASSLVGTPEAFF. The CDR3 coding sequence is TGTGCCAGCAGCTTAGTAGGTACTCCTGAAGCTTTCTTT. This chain uses TRBV7-2 with TRBJ1-1, with D hard to call. Trimming removed 1 base from V and 6 bases from J, with 9 bases in between. Germline V lookup: CDR1 SGHTA, CDR2 FQGNSA. The CDR3 sequence is 13 residues long.

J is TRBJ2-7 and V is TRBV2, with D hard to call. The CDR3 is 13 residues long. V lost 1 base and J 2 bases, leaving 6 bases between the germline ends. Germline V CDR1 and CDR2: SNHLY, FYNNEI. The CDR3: CASSEDITYEQYF. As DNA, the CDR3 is TGTGCCAGCAGTGAAGACATTACCTACGAGCAGTACTTC.

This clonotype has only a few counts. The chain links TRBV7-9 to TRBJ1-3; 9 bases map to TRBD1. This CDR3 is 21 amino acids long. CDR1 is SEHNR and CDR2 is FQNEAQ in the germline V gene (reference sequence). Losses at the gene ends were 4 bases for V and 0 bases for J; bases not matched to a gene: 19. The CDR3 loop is CASSSADRQGVSTSSGNTIYF. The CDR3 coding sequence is TGTGCCAGCAGCTCAGCAGACAGACAGGGGGTTTCAACTTCCTCTGGAAACACCATATATTTT.

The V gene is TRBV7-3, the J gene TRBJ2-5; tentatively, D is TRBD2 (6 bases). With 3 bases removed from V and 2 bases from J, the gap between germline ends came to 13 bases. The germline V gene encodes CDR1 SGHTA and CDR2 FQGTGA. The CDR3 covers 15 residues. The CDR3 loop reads CASSFSELAQETQYF. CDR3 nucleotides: TGTGCCAGCAGCTTTAGCGAGCTAGCGCAAGAGACCCAGTACTTC. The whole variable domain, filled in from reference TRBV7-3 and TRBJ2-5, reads GAGVSQTPSNKVTEKGKYVELRCDPISGHTALYWYRQSLGQGPEFLIYFQGTGAADDSGLPNDRFFAVRPEGSVSTLKIQRTERGDSAVYLCASSFSELAQETQYFGPGTRLLVL.

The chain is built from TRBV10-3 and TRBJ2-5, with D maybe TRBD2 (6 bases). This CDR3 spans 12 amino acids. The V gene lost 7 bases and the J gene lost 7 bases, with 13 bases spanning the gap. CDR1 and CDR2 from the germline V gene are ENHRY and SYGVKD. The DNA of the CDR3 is TGTGCCATCATTGACCCCGGGGGGACCCAGTACTTC. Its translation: CAIIDPGGTQYF.

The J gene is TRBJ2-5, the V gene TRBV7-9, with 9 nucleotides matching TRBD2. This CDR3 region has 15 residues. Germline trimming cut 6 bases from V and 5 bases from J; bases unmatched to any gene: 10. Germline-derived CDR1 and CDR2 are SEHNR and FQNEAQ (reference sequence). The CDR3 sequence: CASSPSAGGQETQYF. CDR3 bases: TGTGCCAGCAGTCCCTCCGCGGGGGGGCAGGAGACCCAGTACTTC. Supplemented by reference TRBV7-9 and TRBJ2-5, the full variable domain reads DTGVSQNPRHKITKRGQNVTFRCDPISEHNRLYWYRQTLGQGPEFLTYFQNEAQLEKSRLLSDRFSAERPKGSFSTLEIQRTEQGDSAMYLCASSPSAGGQETQYFGPGTRLLVL.